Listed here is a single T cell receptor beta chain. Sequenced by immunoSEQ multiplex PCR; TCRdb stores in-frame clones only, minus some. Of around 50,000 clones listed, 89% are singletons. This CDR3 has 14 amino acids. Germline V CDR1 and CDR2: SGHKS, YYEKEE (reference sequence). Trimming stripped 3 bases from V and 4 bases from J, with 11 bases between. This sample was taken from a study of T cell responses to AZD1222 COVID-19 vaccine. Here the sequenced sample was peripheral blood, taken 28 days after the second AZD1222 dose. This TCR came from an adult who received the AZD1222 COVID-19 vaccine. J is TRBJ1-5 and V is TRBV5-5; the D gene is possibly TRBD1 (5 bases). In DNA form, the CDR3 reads TGTGCCAGCAGCTCTACAGGACTTAATCAGCCCCAGCATTTT. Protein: CASSSTGLNQPQHF.